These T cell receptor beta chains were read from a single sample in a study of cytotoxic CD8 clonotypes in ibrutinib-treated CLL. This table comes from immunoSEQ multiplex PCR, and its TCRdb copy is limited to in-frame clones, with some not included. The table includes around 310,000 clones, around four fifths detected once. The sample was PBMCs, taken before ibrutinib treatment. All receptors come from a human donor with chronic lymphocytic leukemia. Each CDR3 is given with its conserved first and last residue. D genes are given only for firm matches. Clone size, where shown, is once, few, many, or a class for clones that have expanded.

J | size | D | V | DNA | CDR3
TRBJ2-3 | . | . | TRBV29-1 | TGCAGCGTTGATTTGGTGGATACGCAGTATTTT | CSVDLVDTQYF
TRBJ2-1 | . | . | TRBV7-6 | TGTGCCAGCAGCGCCGGACAGAGCACACCTGAGCAGTTCTTC | CASSAGQSTPEQFF
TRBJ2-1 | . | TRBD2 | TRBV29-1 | TGCAGCGTTTGGACTAGACCAAATGAGCAGTTCTTC | CSVWTRPNEQFF
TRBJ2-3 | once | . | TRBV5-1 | TGCGCCAGCAGCTTTCTCGGGGGACGTGCAGATACGCAGTATTTT | CASSFLGGRADTQYF
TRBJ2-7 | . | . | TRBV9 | TGTGCCAGCAGCGTAGCCCCCCTATACGAGCAGTACTTC | CASSVAPLYEQYF
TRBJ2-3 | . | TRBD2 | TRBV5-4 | TGTGCCAGCAGCGAGGGACTAGCGGGAGTCAGCACAGATACGCAGTATTTT | CASSEGLAGVSTDTQYF
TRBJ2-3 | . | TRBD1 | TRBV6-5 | TGTGCCAGCAGTTACGGGACAGGGGTTACAGATACGCAGTATTTT | CASSYGTGVTDTQYF
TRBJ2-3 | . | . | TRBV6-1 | TGTGCCAGCAGTACGGTAGTTTCCACAGATACGCAGTATTTT | CASSTVVSTDTQYF
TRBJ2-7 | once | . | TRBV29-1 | TGCAGCGTTGACTTGGCAGGGGAGTCGGACGAGCAGTACTTC | CSVDLAGESDEQYF
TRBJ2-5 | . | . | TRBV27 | TGTGCCAGCAGTTCCCACGCGTCCTCACAGATGTCCCAGTACTTC | CASSSHASSQMSQYF
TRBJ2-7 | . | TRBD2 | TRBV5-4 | TGTGCCAGCAGCCGAAAGACTAGCGGGAGCTCCTACGAGCAGTACTTC | CASSRKTSGSSYEQYF
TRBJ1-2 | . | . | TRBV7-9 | TGTGCCAGTACCCCGACCTCATATGGCTACACCTTC | CASTPTSYGYTF
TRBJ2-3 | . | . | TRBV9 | TGTGCCAGCAACTCCCGGGAGCGTGGCACAGATACGCAGTATTTT | CASNSRERGTDTQYF
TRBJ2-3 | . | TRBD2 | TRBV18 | TGTGCCAGCTCAAGGACTAGCGGCACAGATACGCAGTATTTT | CASSRTSGTDTQYF
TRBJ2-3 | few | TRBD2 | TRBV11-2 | TGTGCCAGCAGCTTAGGTGGCGGGAGGGCCGTAGATACGCAGTATTTT | CASSLGGGRAVDTQYF
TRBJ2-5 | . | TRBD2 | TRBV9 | TGTGCCAGCAGCCCCATGGGCGGGAGGGAGACCCAGTACTTC | CASSPMGGRETQYF
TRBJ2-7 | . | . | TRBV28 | TGTGCCAGCAGTTTATTAGACTACGAGCAGTACTTC | CASSLLDYEQYF
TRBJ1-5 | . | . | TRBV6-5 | TGTGCCAGCAGTTACTCGGCGACTCAGCCCCAGCATTTT | CASSYSATQPQHF
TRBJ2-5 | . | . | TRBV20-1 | TGCAGTGTGGGCAGTTTCGTGGCCCAGTACTTC | CSVGSFVAQYF
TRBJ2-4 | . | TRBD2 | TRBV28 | TGTGCCAGCGCGGGGGGTGCCAAAAACATTCAGTACTTC | CASAGGAKNIQYF
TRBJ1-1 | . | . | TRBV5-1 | TGCGCCAGCAGCTTGGATAGGGTTAACACTGAAGCTTTCTTT | CASSLDRVNTEAFF
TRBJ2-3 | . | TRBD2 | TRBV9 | TGTGCCAGCAGCTCTGGGACTAGCGGGAGCCCCCCCCCAGATACGCAGTATTTT | CASSSGTSGSPPPDTQYF
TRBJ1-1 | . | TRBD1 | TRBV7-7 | TGTGCTAGCAGCCCACCCACGACAGGGTCCACTGAAGCTTTCTTT | CASSPPTTGSTEAFF
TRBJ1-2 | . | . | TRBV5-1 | TGCGCCAGCAGCTTGTCCAGGGATTTAAGTGGCTACACCTTC | CASSLSRDLSGYTF
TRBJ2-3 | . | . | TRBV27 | TGTGCCAGCAGTTTGTCGACATACACAGATACGCAGTATTTT | CASSLSTYTDTQYF
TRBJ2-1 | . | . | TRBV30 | TGTGCCTGGAGTGGTCTAGCTTTGGGCGATGAGCAGTTCTTC | CAWSGLALGDEQFF
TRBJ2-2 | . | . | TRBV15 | TGTGCCACCAGCAGAGATGCAGGTGCCGGGGAGCTGTTTTTT | CATSRDAGAGELFF
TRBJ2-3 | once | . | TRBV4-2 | TGTGCCAGCAGCCTCATCGGCGGTTTGGTGTTGACAGATACGCAGTATTTT | CASSLIGGLVLTDTQYF
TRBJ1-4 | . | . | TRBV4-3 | TGCGCCAGCAGCCAAGATCCGTCGACCGGGAAACTGTTTTTT | CASSQDPSTGKLFF
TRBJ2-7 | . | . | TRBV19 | TGTGCCAGTAGTATAGGATTGGGCGGCGGTCTCTACGAGCAGTACTTC | CASSIGLGGGLYEQYF
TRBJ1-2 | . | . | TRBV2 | TGTGCCAGCAGTGGTGGTAAGGATGGCTACACCTTC | CASSGGKDGYTF
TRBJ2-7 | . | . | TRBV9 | TGTGCCAGCAGCCCCGCAGGGGTGGCCTACGAGCAGTACTTC | CASSPAGVAYEQYF
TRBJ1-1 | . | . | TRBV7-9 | TGTGCCAGCAGTCAGGGCAGGGAAACTGAAGCTTTCTTT | CASSQGRETEAFF
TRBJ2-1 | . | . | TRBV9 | TGTGCCAGCAGCGTATCGTCCCCCGCCGGGAATGAGCAGTTCTTC | CASSVSSPAGNEQFF
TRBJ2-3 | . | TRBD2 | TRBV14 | TGTGCCAGCAGCCAAGCTAGCGGGAGGACGCAGTATTTT | CASSQASGRTQYF
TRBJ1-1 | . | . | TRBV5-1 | TGCGCCAGCAGCTTGGTTCCAGGGGCGAGCACTGAAGCTTTCTTT | CASSLVPGASTEAFF
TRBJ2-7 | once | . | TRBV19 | TGTGCCAGTAGTAACGGCGGCTCCTACGAGCAGTACTTC | CASSNGGSYEQYF
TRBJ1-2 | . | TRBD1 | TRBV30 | TGTGCCTGGAGTGGGGAATACAGGGGGATAAGCAGTGGCTACACCTTC | CAWSGEYRGISSGYTF
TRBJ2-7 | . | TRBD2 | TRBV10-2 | TGCGCCAGCAGTGATCGTAGCGGGAGGGCCGGGTACGAGCAGTACTTC | CASSDRSGRAGYEQYF
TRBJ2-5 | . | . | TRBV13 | TGTGCCAGCACCCCTCGCCAGACCCAGTACTTC | CASTPRQTQYF
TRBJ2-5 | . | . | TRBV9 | TGTGCCAGCAGCGCCCAGGGTCGAAGGGAAGAGACCCAGTACTTC | CASSAQGRREETQYF
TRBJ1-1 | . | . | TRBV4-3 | TGCGCCAGCAGCAGTCGGGGGCTTGGATACACTGAAGCTTTCTTT | CASSSRGLGYTEAFF